The subject of this entry is one T cell receptor (beta chain). The junction had 9 bases not matched to a gene; V was cut back by 1 base and J by 2 bases. CDR1 is DFQATT, CDR2 SNEGSKA, per germline (reference sequence). This CDR3 contains 16 residues. This entry comes from a study of prognosis after radiotherapy for stage I lung cancer. Genomic DNA yielded TCR beta CDR3, amplified by two-round multiplex PCR. Primers were specific to each TRBV and TRBJ gene in first-round PCR. MiXCR, applied by TCRdb to the multiplex PCR reads, yields one record per CDR3 protein. Of 20,000 to 25,000 distinct CDR3 sequences listed, roughly 40% were seen once; the top ten hold 55% to 65%.

V usage is TRBV20-1 and J usage is TRBJ1-2; 8 bases are a match to TRBD1. This TCR was sampled from a donor aged 50 or older with non-small cell lung cancer. The specimen comprised PBMCs, sampled before or after stereotactic body radiation therapy (not recorded which). Here the CDR3 reads CSARGGTGNSNYGYTF. In nucleotides, the CDR3 is TGCAGTGCTAGAGGTGGGACAGGAAATTCCAACTATGGCTACACCTTC.